The clone carrying this TCR beta chain turned up a few times. There are 17 residues in the CDR3. Unmatched junction bases numbered 13, after V lost 5 bases and J lost 1 base. The V gene's germline CDR1 is SGDLS and CDR2 YYNGEE. TCRdb reprocessed the RT-PCR reads with MiXCR, giving one entry per CDR3 protein. The sample lists fewer than 800,000 distinct CDR3 sequences, 12% to 15% occurring once. The chain is built from TRBV9 and TRBJ1-2, with 8 bases identical to TRBD1. The source material was memory CD4+ T cells from blood. The TCR originated in a female donor in good health, serving as a healthy control. CDR3 in DNA: TGTGCCAGCAGGCGGAGGACAGGGCCCTCCTTTAACTATGGCTACACCTTC. It encodes CASRRRTGPSFNYGYTF.